The 30 T cell receptor beta chains reported below all come from one sample, sequenced in a study of T cell responses to AZD1222 COVID-19 vaccine. Repertoires were generated with immunoSEQ multiplex PCR, while TCRdb's copy carries only in-frame clones and drops some. The sample includes 90,000 to 120,000 clones, approximately 92% of them seen just once. Material: peripheral blood, obtained 28 days after the second AZD1222 dose. The receptor set was obtained from an adult who received the AZD1222 COVID-19 vaccine.

The chain has TRBV6-5 and TRBJ2-3; TRBD2 is a possible D gene (6 bases). V dropped 2 bases and J dropped 4 bases, with 13 bases sitting between them. CDR1 and CDR2 (germline): MNHEY, SVGAGI. This CDR3 comprises 15 residues. This chain's CDR3 is CASSYGGMTADTQYF. CDR3 nucleotides: TGTGCCAGCAGTTACGGGGGGATGACTGCAGATACGCAGTATTTT.

On this clone: The limits of the CDR3 on the DNA are not certain, so only TCRdb's listed CDR3 is given. The rearrangement links TRBV28 to TRBJ2-5; the D call of TRBD2 is as the table states it, not checked on the DNA. Germline V gene lookup returns CDR1 MDHEN and CDR2 SYDVKM. The CDR3 is 15 amino acids in total, end residues counted. CDR3: CASSFGDGGRETQYF.

The CDR3 DNA follows: TGTGCCTGGAGTGCCGGGCTAGCTTACAATGAGCAGTTCTTC. It yields the protein CAWSAGLAYNEQFF. The V call is TRBV30, the J call TRBJ2-1; the D gene is possibly TRBD2 (5 bases). V lost 1 base to trimming and J lost 4 bases, with 11 bases between them. The CDR3 runs to 14 residues. In germline, CDR1 is GTSNPN, CDR2 SVGIG (reference sequence).

In DNA form, the CDR3 reads TGTGCCAGCAGCTTGGGAAGGGGAGGGTACGAGCAGTACTTC. Translating gives CASSLGRGGYEQYF. The genes are TRBV5-6 and TRBJ2-7, with 7 positions matching TRBD2. The CDR3 contains 14 residues. After removal of 0 bases from V and 4 bases from J, the junction contained 4 bases not matched to a gene. Germline V gene data show CDR1 as SGHDT and CDR2 as YYEEEE.

The chain employs TRBV6-1 and TRBJ1-5; D is possibly TRBD1 (5 bases). Germline V gene lookup returns CDR1 MNHNS and CDR2 SASEGT. V was shortened by 3 bases and J by 7 bases, with 7 bases between the two germline ends. This CDR3 contains 12 residues. The CDR3 DNA reads as TGTGCCAGCAGTGAGGGGGTCCAGCCCCAGCATTTT. It encodes CASSEGVQPQHF.

This rearrangement joins TRBV10-3 to TRBJ1-5, with D possibly matching TRBD1 (6 bases). CDR3 length equals 15 residues. The V gene's germline CDR1 is ENHRY and CDR2 SYGVKD. Trimming shortened V by 0 bases and J by 3 bases, and 9 bases separated the two germline ends. CDR3 sequence: CAISESWTVNQPQHF. The CDR3 nucleotides read TGTGCCATCAGTGAGTCGTGGACAGTCAATCAGCCCCAGCATTTT.

This chain joins TRBV5-4 and TRBJ1-1; D is possibly TRBD1 (5 bases). The CDR3 consists of 13 residues. The V gene's germline CDR1 is SGHNT and CDR2 YYREEE (reference sequence). Trimming removed 5 bases at V and 5 bases at J, with 13 bases between. DNA of the CDR3: TGTGCCAGCAGTCCGTGGAAGGGGACTGAAGCTTTCTTT. Translation: CASSPWKGTEAFF. Based on the CDR3 plus reference TRBV5-4 and TRBJ1-1, the full variable domain is ETGVTQSPTHLIKTRGQQVTLRCSSQSGHNTVSWYQQALGQGPQFIFQYYREEENGRGNFPPRFSGLQFPNYSSELNVNALELDDSALYLCASSPWKGTEAFFGQGTRLTVV.

This clone has just a few counts. V and J are TRBV7-9 and TRBJ2-2; D may match TRBD1 or TRBD2 (5 bases each). The length of the CDR3 is 13 residues. In germline, CDR1 is SEHNR, CDR2 FQNEAQ (reference sequence). Trimming took 2 bases from V and 6 from J, leaving 7 bases between them. The CDR3 DNA is TGTGCCAGCAGCTTAATGGGGGCCGGGGAGCTGTTTTTT. Protein product: CASSLMGAGELFF. Variable domain in full (rest from reference TRBV7-9 and TRBJ2-2): DTGVSQNPRHKITKRGQNVTFRCDPISEHNRLYWYRQTLGQGPEFLTYFQNEAQLEKSRLLSDRFSAERPKGSFSTLEIQRTEQGDSAMYLCASSLMGAGELFFGEGSRLTVL.

V gene TRBV5-6 combines with J gene TRBJ2-7, with a possible D match to TRBD1 (6 bases). The V gene lost 1 base and the J gene lost 2 bases, with 13 bases spanning the gap. Germline loops: CDR1 SGHDT, CDR2 YYEEEE. This CDR3 is built from 15 residues. CDR3 residues: CASSLIGEGAYEQYF. CDR3 DNA sequence: TGTGCCAGCAGCTTGATAGGTGAGGGGGCCTACGAGCAGTACTTC.

V gene TRBV19 combines with J gene TRBJ2-2, with 8 bases lining up with TRBD1. Trimming at V came to 5 bases and at J to 6 bases, leaving 8 bases not matched to a gene. The CDR3 is 15 residues long. Germline V gene lookup returns CDR1 LNHDA and CDR2 SQIVND (reference sequence). The CDR3 sequence is CASSLQGALAGELFF. The CDR3 DNA reads as TGTGCCAGTAGTCTCCAGGGGGCATTGGCCGGGGAGCTGTTTTTT.

The J gene is TRBJ2-2, the V gene TRBV28; 8 nucleotides agree with TRBD2. Germline V gene sequence: CDR1 MDHEN, CDR2 SYDVKM. The CDR3 is 15 amino acids. V lost 6 bases to trimming and J lost 3 bases; unmatched junction nucleotides: 6. The CDR3 here is CASRRAGVDTGELFF. The CDR3, as DNA: TGTGCCAGCAGGAGAGCGGGAGTAGACACCGGGGAGCTGTTTTTT.

With respect to this clone: Other DNA sequences in this sample translate to the same CDR3. This sequence joins TRBV2 and TRBJ2-4; TRBD1 matches at 8 bases. The junction had 6 bases not matched to a gene; V was cut back by 4 bases and J by 7 bases. This CDR3 has 14 residues. Germline V gene data show CDR1 as SNHLY and CDR2 as FYNNEI. This chain's CDR3 is CASSGGQGGNIQYF. The CDR3 region has the DNA TGTGCCAGCAGTGGTGGACAGGGTGGGAACATTCAGTACTTC.

The rearrangement joins TRBV18 to TRBJ1-2; D ambiguous. The CDR3 totals 16 residues. Germline CDR1 is KGHSH and CDR2 is LQKENI. Trimming cost V 6 bases and J 0 bases, with 17 bases left between them. This chain's CDR3 is CASSPGITEPNYGYTF. In nucleotides, the CDR3 is TGTGCCAGCTCTCCCGGTATTACAGAACCTAACTATGGCTACACCTTC.

This chain connects TRBV5-1 to TRBJ2-5; 11 nucleotides align to TRBD2. The V gene's germline CDR1 is SGHRS and CDR2 YFSETQ. The CDR3 extends over 16 amino acids. Trimming at V came to 0 bases and at J to 2 bases, leaving 3 bases not matched to a gene. The DNA of the CDR3 is TGCGCCAGCAGCTTGGCGGCTAGCGGGGGGCAAGAGACCCAGTACTTC. Translating gives CASSLAASGGQETQYF. Drawing the rest from reference TRBV5-1 and TRBJ2-5, the complete variable domain is KAGVTQTPRYLIKTRGQQVTLSCSPISGHRSVSWYQQTPGQGLQFLFEYFSETQRNKGNFPGRFSGRQFSNSRSEMNVSTLELGDSALYLCASSLAASGGQETQYFGPGTRLLVL.

This clone was seen a handful of times. V gene TRBV5-1 combines with J gene TRBJ1-6; TRBD1 is a possible D gene (6 bases). The V and J ends lost 0 bases and 11 bases respectively, with 21 bases between them. Per germline, CDR1 SGHRS and CDR2 YFSETQ. This CDR3 region has 17 residues. The CDR3 sequence is CASSLGAQTGPGPPLHF. CDR3 coding DNA: TGCGCCAGCAGCTTGGGGGCCCAAACAGGGCCGGGGCCACCCCTCCACTTT.

In this sample, this clone turned up once. V is TRBV6-2 or TRBV6-3 and J is TRBJ2-3, with TRBD1 identical over 10 bases. CDR1 and CDR2 from the germline V gene are MNHEY and SVGEGT. The trim removed 1 base at V and 4 bases at J, leaving 5 bases unmatched. The CDR3 runs 16 residues. CDR3 in DNA: TGTGCCAGCAGTTACTTGGGACAGGGGTATGCAGATACGCAGTATTTT. Amino acid sequence: CASSYLGQGYADTQYF.

This sequence joins TRBV6-7 and TRBJ2-6; perhaps TRBD1 as D (6 bases). TRBV6-7 belongs to the ORF category, with a function that is uncertain. CDR3 length: 15 amino acids. Trimming took 5 bases from V and 1 from J, leaving 9 bases between them. The CDR3 DNA follows: TGTGCCAGCAGTCCGCAGGGGTCTGGGGCCAACGTCCTGACTTTC. Translating gives CASSPQGSGANVLTF.

The rearrangement joins TRBV6-1 to TRBJ2-7, with TRBD2 identical over 10 bases. Losses at the gene ends were 4 bases for V and 4 bases for J; bases not matched to a gene: 16. Germline values: CDR1 MNHNS, CDR2 SASEGT. The CDR3 spans 18 residues. CDR3 in amino acids: CASSAQDGGASGRYEQYF. The CDR3, as DNA: TGTGCCAGCAGTGCCCAAGACGGTGGGGCTAGCGGGAGATACGAGCAGTACTTC.

This clone has only one observation. The chain joins TRBV11-2 to TRBJ1-3; D unresolved. This CDR3 has 14 residues. Trimming removed 1 base at V and 4 bases at J, with 8 bases between. Per the germline V gene, CDR1 is SGHAT and CDR2 is FQNNGV. CDR3 amino acids: CASSLARLGNTIYF. CDR3 in DNA: TGTGCCAGCAGCTTAGCCAGGCTCGGAAACACCATATATTTT.

The V and J genes are TRBV6-5 and TRBJ1-6; tentatively, D is TRBD1 (5 bases). The CDR3 is 16 residues long. V was trimmed by 2 bases and J by 1 base, leaving 9 bases between them. CDR1 and CDR2 (germline): MNHEY, SVGAGI. The CDR3 loop is CASSYGGGSYNSPLHF. CDR3 nucleotide sequence: TGTGCCAGCAGTTACGGGGGGGGGTCCTATAATTCACCCCTCCACTTT.

V and J are TRBV5-4 and TRBJ2-7; D is unclear. The CDR3 runs 14 residues. CDR1 and CDR2 from the germline V gene are SGHNT and YYREEE (reference sequence). Trimming removed 4 bases at V and 2 bases at J, with 13 bases between. DNA of the CDR3: TGTGCCAGCAGCCCGGAGAGAGCTGCCTACGAGCAGTACTTC. This gives the protein CASSPERAAYEQYF. The full variable domain, in which reference TRBV5-4 and TRBJ2-7 provide the parts outside the CDR3, is ETGVTQSPTHLIKTRGQQVTLRCSSQSGHNTVSWYQQALGQGPQFIFQYYREEENGRGNFPPRFSGLQFPNYSSELNVNALELDDSALYLCASSPERAAYEQYFGPGTRLTVT.

J is TRBJ1-1 and V is TRBV11-2; D is unresolved. CDR1 and CDR2 from the germline V gene are SGHAT and FQNNGV. Trimming removed 4 bases at V and 1 base at J, with 10 bases between. The CDR3 runs 14 residues. CDR3: CASSSHSRNTEAFF. CDR3 DNA: TGTGCCAGCAGCTCCCATAGCAGGAACACTGAAGCTTTCTTT.

The J gene is TRBJ1-6, the V gene TRBV5-1, with 9 bases aligning to TRBD1. The CDR3 length is 16 residues. The germline gives CDR1 SGHRS, CDR2 YFSETQ. The junction had 9 bases not matched to a gene; V was cut back by 4 bases and J by 7 bases. In nucleotides, the CDR3 is TGCGCCAGCAGCCTGTCAACCGGGACAGGGAATTCACCCCTCCACTTT. This codes for CASSLSTGTGNSPLHF.

The chain recombines TRBV3-1 (or the pseudogene TRBV3-2) with TRBJ1-5; no clear D. V shed 4 bases and J shed 3 bases, with 7 bases lying between them. CDR3 size: 13 residues. The germline CDR1 and CDR2 sequences are LGHDT and YNNKEL (reference sequence). The CDR3 bases are TGTGCCAGCAGCCGCTCTTACAATCAGCCCCAGCATTTT. Protein sequence: CASSRSYNQPQHF.

The V gene is TRBV25-1, the J gene TRBJ1-4; D remains unclear. Trimming stripped 6 bases from V and 5 bases from J, with 10 bases between. The CDR3 is made up of 13 amino acids. CDR1 is MGHDK and CDR2 is SYGVNS in the germline V gene. The CDR3 loop reads CASRFPWNEKLFF. In DNA form, the CDR3 reads TGTGCCAGCAGATTCCCCTGGAATGAAAAACTGTTTTTT.

This chain uses TRBV7-6 with TRBJ1-1; D gene uncertain. The CDR3 has 16 residues. In germline, CDR1 is SGHVS, CDR2 FNYEAQ. V was pared by 5 bases and J by 0 bases, with 16 bases between. DNA of the CDR3: TGTGCCAGCAGCCGCGCGGGAGGAAACATGAACACTGAAGCTTTCTTT. Amino acid sequence: CASSRAGGNMNTEAFF.

CDR3: CATSSPIRGTQHF. Here the CDR3 DNA reads TGTGCCACCAGCAGCCCCATACGGGGGACCCAGCATTTT. The chain joins TRBV15 to TRBJ1-5; TRBD1 is a possible D gene (5 bases). Between the trimmed V and J ends, which lost 3 bases and 11 bases, there was a span of 14 bases. CDR3 length: 13 residues. Germline CDR1 and CDR2: LNHNV and YYDKDF (reference sequence).

The chain joins TRBV23-1 to TRBJ2-3, with 7 bases aligning to TRBD1. TRBV23-1 is reported as an ORF; its role is uncertain. This CDR3 spans 16 amino acids. After removal of 10 bases from V and 0 bases from J, the junction contained 13 bases not matched to a gene. In DNA, the CDR3 is TGCGCCAAAGACCGGGACAGTTTTTCTAGCACAGATACGCAGTATTTT. The encoded protein is CAKDRDSFSSTDTQYF.

The V call is TRBV4-3, the J call TRBJ1-4; D unresolved. This CDR3 is 16 amino acids long. Germline V gives CDR1 LGHNA, CDR2 YSLEER. V lost 5 bases, J lost 0 bases, and 13 bases lay in between. For the CDR3, the DNA is TGCGCCAGCAGCAAGGACGGCACTGCAACTAATGAAAAACTGTTTTTT. Its protein is CASSKDGTATNEKLFF.

This chain joins TRBV5-5 and TRBJ1-2; tentatively, D is TRBD1 (6 bases). The V gene's germline CDR1 is SGHKS and CDR2 YYEKEE (reference sequence). This CDR3 contains 15 residues. Trimming stripped 3 bases from V and 3 bases from J, with 15 bases between. CDR3 residues: CASSWAPQGDYGYTF. The CDR3 DNA follows: TGTGCCAGCAGCTGGGCTCCACAGGGTGACTATGGCTACACCTTC.